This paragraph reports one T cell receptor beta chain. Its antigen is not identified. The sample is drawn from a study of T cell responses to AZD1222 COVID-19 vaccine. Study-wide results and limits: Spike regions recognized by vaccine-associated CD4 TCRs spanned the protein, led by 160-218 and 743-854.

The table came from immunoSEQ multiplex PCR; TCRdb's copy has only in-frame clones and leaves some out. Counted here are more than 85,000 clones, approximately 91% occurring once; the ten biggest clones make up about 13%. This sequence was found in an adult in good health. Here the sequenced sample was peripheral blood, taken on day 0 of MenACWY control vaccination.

The CDR3: CSVDLPQVRYSYNYGYTF. CDR3 in DNA: TGCAGCGTTGACCTCCCCCAGGTCCGATATTCCTATAACTATGGCTACACCTTC. V usage is TRBV29-1 and J usage is TRBJ1-2; unclear D gene. The CDR3 extends over 18 amino acids. The germline CDR1 and CDR2 sequences are SQVTM and ANQGSEA. Trimming removed 3 bases at V and 1 base at J, with 24 bases between. The whole variable domain, filled in from reference TRBV29-1 and TRBJ1-2, reads SAVISQKPSRDICQRGTSLTIQCQVDSQVTMMFWYRQQPGQSLTLIATANQGSEATYESGFVIDKFPISRPNLTFSTLTVSNMSPEDSSIYLCSVDLPQVRYSYNYGYTFGSGTRLTVV.